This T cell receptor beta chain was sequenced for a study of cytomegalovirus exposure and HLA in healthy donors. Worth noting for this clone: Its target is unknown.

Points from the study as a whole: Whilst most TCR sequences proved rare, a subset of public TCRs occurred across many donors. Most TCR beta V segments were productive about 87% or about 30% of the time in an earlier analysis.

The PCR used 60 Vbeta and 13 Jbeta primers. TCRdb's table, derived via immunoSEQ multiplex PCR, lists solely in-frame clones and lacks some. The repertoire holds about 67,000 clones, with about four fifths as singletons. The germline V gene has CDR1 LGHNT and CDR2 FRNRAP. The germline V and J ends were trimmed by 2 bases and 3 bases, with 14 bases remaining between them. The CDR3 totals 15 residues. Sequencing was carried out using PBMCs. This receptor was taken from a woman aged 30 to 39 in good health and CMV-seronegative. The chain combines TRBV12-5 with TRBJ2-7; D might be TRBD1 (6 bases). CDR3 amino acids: CASGLPDTGHYEQYF. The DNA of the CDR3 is TGTGCTAGTGGTTTGCCGGACACGGGACACTACGAGCAGTACTTC.